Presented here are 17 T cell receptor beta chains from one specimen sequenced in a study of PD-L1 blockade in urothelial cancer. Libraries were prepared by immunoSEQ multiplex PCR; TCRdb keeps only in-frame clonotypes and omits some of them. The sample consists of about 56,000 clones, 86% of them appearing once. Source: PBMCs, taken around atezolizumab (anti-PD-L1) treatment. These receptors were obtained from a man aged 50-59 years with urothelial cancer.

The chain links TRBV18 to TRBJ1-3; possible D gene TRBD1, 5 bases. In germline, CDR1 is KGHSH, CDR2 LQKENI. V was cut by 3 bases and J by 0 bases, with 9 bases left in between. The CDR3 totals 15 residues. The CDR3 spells CASSPDSFSGNTIYF. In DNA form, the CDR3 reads TGTGCCAGCTCACCTGACAGTTTCTCTGGAAACACCATATATTTT.

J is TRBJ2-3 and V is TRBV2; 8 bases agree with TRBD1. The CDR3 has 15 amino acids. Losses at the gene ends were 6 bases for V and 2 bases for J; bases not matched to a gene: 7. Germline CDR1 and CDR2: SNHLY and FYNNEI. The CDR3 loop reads CASRKDRAVTDTQYF. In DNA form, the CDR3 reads TGTGCCAGCAGAAAGGACAGGGCCGTCACAGATACGCAGTATTTT.

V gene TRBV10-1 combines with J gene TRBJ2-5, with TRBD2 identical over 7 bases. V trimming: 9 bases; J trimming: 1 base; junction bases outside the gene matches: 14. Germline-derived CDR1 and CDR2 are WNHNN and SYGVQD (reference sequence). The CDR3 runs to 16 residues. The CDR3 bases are TGCGCCAGAAGCGCTCCCAGGGCTAGCGGCCAAGAGACCCAGTACTTC. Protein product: CARSAPRASGQETQYF.

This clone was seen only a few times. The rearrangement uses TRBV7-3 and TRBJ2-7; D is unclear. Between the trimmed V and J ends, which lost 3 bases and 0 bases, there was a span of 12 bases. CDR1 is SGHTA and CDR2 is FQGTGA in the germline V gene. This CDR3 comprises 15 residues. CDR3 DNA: TGTGCCAGCAGCTTTCCCGGGTTGCACTCCTACGAGCAGTACTTC. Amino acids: CASSFPGLHSYEQYF.

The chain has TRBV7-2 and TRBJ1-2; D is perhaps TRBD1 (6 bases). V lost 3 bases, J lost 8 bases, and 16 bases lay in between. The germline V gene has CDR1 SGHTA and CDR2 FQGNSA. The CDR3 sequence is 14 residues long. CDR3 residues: CASSLVGQTRGYTF. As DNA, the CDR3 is TGTGCCAGCAGCTTGGTAGGACAGACGAGAGGCTACACCTTC.

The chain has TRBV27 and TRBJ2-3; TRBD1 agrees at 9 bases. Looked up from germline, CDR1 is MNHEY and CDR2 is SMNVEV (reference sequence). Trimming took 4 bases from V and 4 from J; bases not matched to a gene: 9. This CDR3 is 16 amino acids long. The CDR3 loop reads CASSSKTGGGPDTQYF. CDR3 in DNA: TGTGCCAGCAGTTCCAAGACAGGGGGGGGCCCAGATACGCAGTATTTT.

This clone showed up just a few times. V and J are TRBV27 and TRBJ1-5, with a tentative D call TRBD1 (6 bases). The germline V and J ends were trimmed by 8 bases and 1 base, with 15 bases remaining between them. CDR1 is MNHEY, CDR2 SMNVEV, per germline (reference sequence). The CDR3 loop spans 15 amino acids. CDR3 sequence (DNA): TGTGCCAGCCATAGGGGGGGTATGAGCAATCAGCCCCAGCATTTT. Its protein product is CASHRGGMSNQPQHF.

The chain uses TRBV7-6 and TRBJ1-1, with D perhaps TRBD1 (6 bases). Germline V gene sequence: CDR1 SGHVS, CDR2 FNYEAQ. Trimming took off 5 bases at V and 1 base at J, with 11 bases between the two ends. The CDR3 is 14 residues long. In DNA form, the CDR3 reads TGTGCCAGCAGCACGACAGGATGGAACACTGAAGCTTTCTTT. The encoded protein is CASSTTGWNTEAFF.

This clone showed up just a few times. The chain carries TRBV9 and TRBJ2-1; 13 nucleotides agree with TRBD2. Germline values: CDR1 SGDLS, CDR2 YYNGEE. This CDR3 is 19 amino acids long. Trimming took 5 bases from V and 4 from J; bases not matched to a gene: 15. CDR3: CASSATGTSGAYHYNEQFF. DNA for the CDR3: TGTGCCAGCAGTGCGACCGGGACTAGCGGGGCTTACCATTACAATGAGCAGTTCTTC.

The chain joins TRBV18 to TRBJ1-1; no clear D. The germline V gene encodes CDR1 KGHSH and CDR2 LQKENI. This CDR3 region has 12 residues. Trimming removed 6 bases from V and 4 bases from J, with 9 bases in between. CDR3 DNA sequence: TGTGCCAGCTCTCCTTCAGGCACTGAAGCTTTCTTT. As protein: CASSPSGTEAFF.

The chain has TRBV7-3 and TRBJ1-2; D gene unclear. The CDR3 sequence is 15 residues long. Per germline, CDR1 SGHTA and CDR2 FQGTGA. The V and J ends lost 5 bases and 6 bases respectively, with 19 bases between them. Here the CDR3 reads CASSVRGGMRDGYTF. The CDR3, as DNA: TGTGCCAGCAGCGTTCGGGGAGGCATGCGGGATGGCTACACCTTC.

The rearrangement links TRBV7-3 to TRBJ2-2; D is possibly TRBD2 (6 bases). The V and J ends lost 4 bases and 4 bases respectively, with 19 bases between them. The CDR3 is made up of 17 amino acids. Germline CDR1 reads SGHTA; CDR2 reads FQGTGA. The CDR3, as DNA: TGTGCCAGCAGCTCTACCGGGAGCCACCCCCCCACCGGGGAGCTGTTTTTT. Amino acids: CASSSTGSHPPTGELFF.

The CDR3 nucleotides are TGTGCCAGCAGTTTATTAGCGGGGACTTACAATGAGCAGTTCTTC. Its translation is CASSLLAGTYNEQFF. The chain is built from TRBV28 and TRBJ2-1, with 8 bases aligning to TRBD2. The CDR3 length is 15 residues. CDR1 is MDHEN, CDR2 SYDVKM, per germline. V lost 1 base, J lost 4 bases, and 3 bases stayed unmatched. The full variable domain, in which reference TRBV28 and TRBJ2-1 provide the parts outside the CDR3, is DVKVTQSSRYLVKRTGEKVFLECVQDMDHENMFWYRQDPGLGLRLIYFSYDVKMKEKGDIPEGYSVSREKKERFSLILESASTNQTSMYLCASSLLAGTYNEQFFGPGTRLTVL.

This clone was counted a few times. In DNA, the CDR3 is TGTGCCAGCAGCTCCAGCGGAAGCACAGATACGCAGTATTTT. This encodes CASSSSGSTDTQYF. The chain is built from TRBV7-9 and TRBJ2-3; D is possibly TRBD2 (5 bases). Germline values: CDR1 SEHNR, CDR2 FQNEAQ (reference sequence). V was cut by 4 bases and J by 0 bases, with 8 bases left in between. The CDR3 consists of 14 residues.

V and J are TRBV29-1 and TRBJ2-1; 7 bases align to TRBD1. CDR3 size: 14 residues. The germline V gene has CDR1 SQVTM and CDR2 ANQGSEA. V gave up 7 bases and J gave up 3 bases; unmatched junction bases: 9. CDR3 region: CSARDSRSYNEQFF. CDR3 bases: TGCAGCGCCAGGGACAGTCGAAGCTACAATGAGCAGTTCTTC.

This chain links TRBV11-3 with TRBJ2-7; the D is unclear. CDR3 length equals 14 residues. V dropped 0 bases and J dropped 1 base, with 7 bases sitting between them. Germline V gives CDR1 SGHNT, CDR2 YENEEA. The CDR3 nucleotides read TGTGCCAGCAGCTTAGAGGCAGGTTCCTACGAGCAGTACTTC. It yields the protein CASSLEAGSYEQYF. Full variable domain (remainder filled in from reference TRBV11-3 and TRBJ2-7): EAGVVQSPRYKIIEKKQPVAFWCNPISGHNTLYWYLQNLGQGPELLIRYENEEAVDDSQLPKDRFSAERLKGVDSTLKIQPAELGDSAVYLCASSLEAGSYEQYFGPGTRLTVT.

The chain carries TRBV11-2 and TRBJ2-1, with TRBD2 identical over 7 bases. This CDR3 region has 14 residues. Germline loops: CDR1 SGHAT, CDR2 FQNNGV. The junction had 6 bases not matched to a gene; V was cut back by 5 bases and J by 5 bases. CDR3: CASSPRTSHNEQFF. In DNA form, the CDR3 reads TGTGCCAGCAGCCCGCGGACTAGTCACAATGAGCAGTTCTTC.